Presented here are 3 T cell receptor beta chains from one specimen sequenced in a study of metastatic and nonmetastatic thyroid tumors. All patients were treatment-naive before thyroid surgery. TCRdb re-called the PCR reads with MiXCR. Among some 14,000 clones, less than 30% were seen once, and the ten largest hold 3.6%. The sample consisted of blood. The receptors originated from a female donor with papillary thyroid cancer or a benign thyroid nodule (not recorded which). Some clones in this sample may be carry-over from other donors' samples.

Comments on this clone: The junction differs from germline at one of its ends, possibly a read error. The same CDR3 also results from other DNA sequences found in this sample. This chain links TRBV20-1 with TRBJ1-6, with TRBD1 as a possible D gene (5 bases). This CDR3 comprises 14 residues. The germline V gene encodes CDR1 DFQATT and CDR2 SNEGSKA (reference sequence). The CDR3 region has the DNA TGCAGTGCTAGAGGGGACGGGTCATATTCACCCCTACACTTT. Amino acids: CSARGDGSYSPLHF.

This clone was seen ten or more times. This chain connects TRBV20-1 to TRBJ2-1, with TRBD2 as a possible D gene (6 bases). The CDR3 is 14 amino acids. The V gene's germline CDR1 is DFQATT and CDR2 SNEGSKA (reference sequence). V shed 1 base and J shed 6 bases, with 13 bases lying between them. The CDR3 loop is CSARGAWRVNEQFF. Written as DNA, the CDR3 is TGCAGTGCTAGAGGGGCCTGGAGGGTCAATGAGCAGTTCTTC.

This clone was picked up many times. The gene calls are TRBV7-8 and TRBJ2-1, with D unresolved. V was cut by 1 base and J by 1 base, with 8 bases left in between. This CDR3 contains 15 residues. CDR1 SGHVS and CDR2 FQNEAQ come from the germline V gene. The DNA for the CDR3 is TGTGCCAGCAGCTTAGAAGGCGAGTCCTACAATGAGCAGTTCTTC. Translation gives CASSLEGESYNEQFF.